Given below is one T cell receptor beta chain in context. This clonotype was seen repeatedly, ten times or more. The clone's antigen remains unknown. One end of the junction does not line up with germline, which may come from a read error. Stable Graves' hyperthyroidism was defined as the absence of progression to ophthalmopathy over 18 months of follow-up. Hyperthyroidism patients were aged 18 to 65 years and newly diagnosed, with disease duration of less than 2 months. Exclusion was applied to patients with uncontrolled infections, other autoimmune diseases, pregnancy or lactation. Clinical symptoms, serum thyroxine and TRAb, thyroid ultrasound, and orbital computed tomography formed the basis for the diagnoses. Ficoll-Paque density gradient centrifugation was used to isolate PBMCs from around 10 ml of fresh peripheral blood. Total RNA was extracted using Trizol reagent, and RNA quality was assessed on an Agilent 2100 Bioanalyzer.

These data are taken from a study of T cells in Graves' hyperthyroidism and ophthalmopathy (dated by TCRdb to the late 2010s). Looking at the study overall: Peripheral blood was collected at initial diagnosis, before any treatment. To identify distinguishing TCR V-J signatures, a discovery cohort of about 100 patients was used, comprising fewer than 45 with Graves' ophthalmopathy and 57 with stable Graves' hyperthyroidism. Whether ophthalmopathy could be predicted prospectively was tested in an independent validation cohort made up of roughly 19 hyperthyroidism patients plus 17 patients who later progressed to ophthalmopathy. The 100 discovery patients were randomly split 7:3 into training and test sets. In addition, the study compared T-cell repertoires in thyroid tissue and in blood from six Graves' hyperthyroidism patients. After blood sampling, hyperthyroidism patients were treated with methimazole at a starting dose of 30 mg daily, and ophthalmopathy patients were treated with high-dose intravenous methylprednisolone. The paper describes TCR Vbeta CDR3 sequencing of 135 peripheral blood samples, made up of under 50 ophthalmopathy patients, roughly 80 hyperthyroidism patients and some 17 progressor patients. On the study overall, not on this receptor specifically: During validation, the model predicted progression to ophthalmopathy a median of approximately 6.5 months ahead of onset, with approximately 71% sensitivity and about 75% specificity. Most expanded thyroid clonotypes (frequency above 0.001) were also found in blood, which suggests that blood repertoires may mirror thyroid immune responses. Sample size was not statistically predetermined, and blinding of investigators to group allocation was not performed. In cross-validation, a model built on a 13 V-J signature told ophthalmopathy apart from stable hyperthyroidism with 87.88% sensitivity and approximately 81% specificity, and in testing the same model reached 80%/75%.

The TCR beta CDR3 regions were amplified from RNA transcripts. For the first round of RT-PCR on the TCR CDR3, the HTBI primer set was used together with the Qiagen OneStep RT-PCR kit. Libraries were constructed in a second round of multiplex PCR, after which size selection and purification were carried out. Sequencing of the libraries was done on an Illumina HiSeq2000 using paired-end 100 bp reads. Per the original workflow: SOAPnuke was used to process the raw data, throwing out any read that contained adapters or uncalled bases, had a mean Phred below 15, or lacked an exact constant-primer or identifier match. High-quality paired reads were merged using COPE v1.2.5, and each unique nucleotide sequence was defined as a clonotype. Clonotypes were aligned to IMGT TRBV, TRBD and TRBJ reference segments using MiTCR v1.1. Analysis was restricted to V-J combinations with a frequency above 0.0001, which covered roughly 99% of repertoires. The TCS score was defined as F50 (clonal expansion) divided by E x V (chaos), with BLOSUM62-based TCRdist calculated between CDR3 peptides within each V-J. Welch's t-statistics and random forest reduced fewer than 600 V-J features to some 14, which were used in a naive Bayes classifier (R e1071). TCRdb reanalyzed the raw reads on its own, using fastp at Q25 for trimming and MiXCR for clone calling, and kept in-frame beta chains. Every CDR3 protein is listed once, alongside the most common genes and DNA of its rows. TCRdb's processing, not the study's, gives the V and J calls here. A total of around 300,000 distinct CDR3 sequences appear in this sample, approximately 15% of them only once. Around 25% of the sample is held by the ten biggest clonotypes.

Material for sequencing was blood. The sequence was collected from a woman between 25 and 40 years old with Graves' hyperthyroidism.

The CDR3 has the sequence CASSLSQAAEKLFF. Read as DNA, the sequence is TGTGCCAGCAGTCTATCACAGGCGGCGGAAAAACTGTTTTTT. This receptor chain uses TRBV27 and TRBJ1-4; 5 matching bases give a weak D call of TRBD1. The germline V gene (reference sequence) gives CDR1 as MNHEY and CDR2 as SMNVEV. Measured from the cysteine to the phenylalanine, the CDR3 is 14 residues long. The entry retains the CDR3 DNA only, 42 bases that are in frame from base 1.